These 23 T cell receptor beta chains share one sample of origin, sequenced in a study of cytomegalovirus exposure and HLA in healthy donors. This PCR relied on a set of 60 Vbeta primers and 13 Jbeta primers. TCRdb's table, derived via immunoSEQ multiplex PCR, lists solely in-frame clones and lacks some. This specimen shows 150,000 to 200,000 clones; the ten leading clones hold roughly 2%. Sequenced: PBMCs. The source of these receptors is a man aged 25-45 years in good health and CMV-seronegative.

The gene calls are TRBV5-1 and TRBJ1-2; 9 nucleotides match TRBD1. The CDR3 is 14 residues long. Trimming removed 2 bases from V and 8 bases from J; junction bases left unmatched: 7. Germline V lookup: CDR1 SGHRS, CDR2 YFSETQ. CDR3 region: CASSFDRGIRGYTF. The CDR3 coding sequence is TGCGCCAGCAGCTTCGACAGGGGGATACGGGGCTACACCTTC.

V usage is TRBV28 and J usage is TRBJ1-5; D ambiguous. Germline CDR1 and CDR2: MDHEN and SYDVKM. CDR3 length: 12 amino acids. With 5 bases removed from V and 6 bases from J, the gap between germline ends came to 8 bases. CDR3 residues: CASSEGAQPQHF. The CDR3, as DNA: TGTGCCAGCAGTGAGGGAGCTCAGCCCCAGCATTTT.

The genes are TRBV5-1 and TRBJ1-1; 7 bases map to TRBD1. From germline, CDR1 is SGHRS and CDR2 YFSETQ. V gave up 5 bases and J gave up 1 base; unmatched junction bases: 5. The CDR3 consists of 14 residues. CDR3 loop: CASRPGGANTEAFF. CDR3 in DNA: TGCGCCAGCAGGCCAGGGGGTGCGAACACTGAAGCTTTCTTT.

This sequence joins TRBV6-5 and TRBJ2-5; no clear D. Germline V gene lookup returns CDR1 MNHEY and CDR2 SVGAGI. The CDR3 runs to 14 residues. V was trimmed by 2 bases and J by 1 base, leaving 8 bases between them. CDR3 loop: CASSYNNPQETQYF. The CDR3, as DNA: TGTGCCAGCAGTTACAACAACCCCCAAGAGACCCAGTACTTC.

The CDR3 is CASSPAGVFSGNTIYF. CDR3 sequence (DNA): TGTGCCAGCAGCCCTGCAGGGGTCTTCTCTGGAAACACCATATATTTT. The gene calls are TRBV5-5 and TRBJ1-3; D possibly corresponds to TRBD1 (6 bases). CDR3 length: 16 residues. V was shortened by 4 bases and J by 0 bases, with 14 bases between the two germline ends. CDR1 is SGHKS and CDR2 is YYEKEE in the germline V gene (reference sequence).

The chain has TRBV27 and TRBJ1-4; D possibly corresponds to TRBD1 (6 bases). V was pared by 7 bases and J by 7 bases, with 13 bases between. In germline, CDR1 is MNHEY, CDR2 SMNVEV (reference sequence). CDR3 length equals 13 residues. The CDR3 region is CASKYRVTEKLFF. The DNA of the CDR3 is TGTGCCAGCAAATACAGGGTTACTGAAAAACTGTTTTTT. The full variable domain, its missing parts supplied by reference TRBV27 and TRBJ1-4, is EAQVTQNPRYLITVTGKKLTVTCSQNMNHEYMSWYRQDPGLGLRQIYYSMNVEVTDKGDVPEGYKVSRKEKRNFPLILESPSPNQTSLYFCASKYRVTEKLFFGSGTQLSVL.

This chain connects TRBV13 to TRBJ2-1; TRBD2 matches at 9 bases. Trimming at V came to 2 bases and at J to 1 base, leaving 3 bases not matched to a gene. From germline, CDR1 is PRHDT and CDR2 FYEKMQ (reference sequence). The CDR3 has 16 residues. The CDR3 sequence: CASSLHSGSSYNEQFF. In DNA, the CDR3 is TGTGCCAGCAGCTTACATAGCGGGAGTTCCTACAATGAGCAGTTCTTC.

The rearrangement uses TRBV7-2 and TRBJ2-4; 7 bases fit TRBD2. Germline V gene sequence: CDR1 SGHTA, CDR2 FQGNSA. The CDR3 runs 16 residues. The V gene end was trimmed by 1 base and the J gene end by 4 bases; junction bases not matched to a gene: 7. The chain's CDR3 is CASSLGGGRLKNIQYF. The CDR3 DNA reads TGTGCCAGCAGCTTAGGGGGCGGGAGACTTAAAAACATTCAGTACTTC.

This rearrangement joins TRBV10-3 to TRBJ1-5, with D maybe TRBD1 (6 bases). The V gene's germline CDR1 is ENHRY and CDR2 SYGVKD. This CDR3 has 18 amino acids. Between the trimmed V and J ends, which lost 5 bases and 0 bases, there was a span of 20 bases. CDR3 bases: TGTGCCATCAGTTTGGACAGCGTCAACCCTTATAGCAATCAGCCCCAGCATTTT. Translating it yields CAISLDSVNPYSNQPQHF.

The chain has TRBV6-1 and TRBJ2-5; TRBD1 aligns across 10 bases. CDR1 is MNHNS, CDR2 SASEGT, per germline. V lost 6 bases and J lost 5; bases outside the gene matches: 9. The length of the CDR3 is 15 residues. The chain's CDR3 is CASSQRQGARETQYF. As DNA, the CDR3 is TGTGCCAGCAGCCAGCGACAGGGGGCGAGGGAGACCCAGTACTTC.

This rearrangement joins TRBV28 to TRBJ1-1; TRBD1 might be the D (5 bases). V was clipped by 7 bases and J by 5 bases, with 26 bases between them. This CDR3 spans 17 amino acids. CDR1 is MDHEN, CDR2 SYDVKM, per germline. This chain's CDR3 is CASNTPSLGGMGTEAFF. The DNA of the CDR3 is TGTGCCAGCAACACTCCATCGTTGGGGGGGATGGGGACTGAAGCTTTCTTT.

About this clone: One end of the junction fails to match germline, which may point to a read error. The chain combines TRBV11-3 with TRBJ2-3; TRBD1 matches 9 bases. Per the germline V gene, CDR1 is SGHNT and CDR2 is YENEEA. CDR3 size: 15 residues. The CDR3 reads CASSPRGQGIDSQYF. DNA of the CDR3: TGTGCCAGCAGCCCAAGGGGACAGGGAATAGATTCGCAGTATTTT.

The CDR3 is CASSLFGTGSTGELFF. CDR3 nucleotide sequence: TGCGCCAGCAGCCTCTTCGGGACAGGCAGCACCGGGGAGCTGTTTTTT. This chain links TRBV5-1 with TRBJ2-2; 8 bases map to TRBD1. From germline, CDR1 is SGHRS and CDR2 YFSETQ. The V segment lost 4 bases and the J segment 4 bases; nucleotides outside the gene matches: 9. The CDR3 consists of 16 residues.

The chain has TRBV19 and TRBJ2-6; maybe TRBD2 (5 bases). V was trimmed by 3 bases and J by 0 bases, leaving 12 bases between them. In germline, CDR1 is LNHDA, CDR2 SQIVND (reference sequence). This CDR3 is 17 amino acids long. This CDR3 is CASSMTGISSGANVLTF. Here the CDR3 DNA reads TGTGCCAGTAGTATGACCGGGATTAGCTCTGGGGCCAACGTCCTGACTTTC.

This chain links TRBV19 with TRBJ2-6, with D possibly matching TRBD2 (5 bases). Trimming removed 0 bases at V and 4 bases at J, with 10 bases between. The CDR3 runs to 16 residues. Germline V gene sequence: CDR1 LNHDA, CDR2 SQIVND (reference sequence). CDR3 amino acids: CASSIDGGSGANVLTF. For the CDR3, the DNA is TGTGCCAGTAGTATAGATGGCGGGTCGGGGGCCAACGTCCTGACTTTC.

The chain joins TRBV29-1 to TRBJ2-3; 7 nucleotides line up with TRBD2. Germline assignment: CDR1 SQVTM and CDR2 ANQGSEA. With 5 bases clipped from V and 0 bases from J, the junction kept 8 bases outside the gene matches. CDR3 length equals 15 residues. CDR3 DNA: TGCAGCGTTTGCCCGAGCGGGACTAGCACAGATACGCAGTATTTT. This sequence encodes CSVCPSGTSTDTQYF.

The CDR3 loop reads CASSPMAQSNEKLFF. The CDR3 nucleotides are TGTGCCAGCTCACCAATGGCCCAGTCTAATGAAAAACTGTTTTTT. The chain has TRBV18 and TRBJ1-4; no clear D gene. The V and J ends lost 2 bases and 3 bases respectively, with 10 bases between them. The CDR3 is 15 amino acids. The germline V gene encodes CDR1 KGHSH and CDR2 LQKENI.

The chain has TRBV29-1 and TRBJ2-7; 7 bases agree with TRBD2. Germline loops: CDR1 SQVTM, CDR2 ANQGSEA. This CDR3 has 13 amino acids. The V segment lost 4 bases and the J segment 2 bases; nucleotides outside the gene matches: 5. CDR3 bases: TGCAGCGTTGTGGCGGGAGTGCCCTACGAGCAGTACTTC. Translated: CSVVAGVPYEQYF.

The chain links TRBV10-1 to TRBJ2-3, with 8 bases identical to TRBD2. V gave up 2 bases and J gave up 6 bases; unmatched junction bases: 1. CDR3 size: 13 residues. The germline V gene encodes CDR1 WNHNN and CDR2 SYGVQD (reference sequence). CDR3 DNA sequence: TGCGCCAGCAGTGAGCCTAGCGGGGATACGCAGTATTTT. Its translation: CASSEPSGDTQYF.

V usage is TRBV19 and J usage is TRBJ2-7; a possible D gene is TRBD1 (5 bases). V was shortened by 3 bases and J by 0 bases, with 9 bases between the two germline ends. CDR3 length: 14 residues. In germline, CDR1 is LNHDA, CDR2 SQIVND (reference sequence). CDR3: CASSIQGSSYEQYF. The CDR3 region has the DNA TGTGCCAGTAGTATCCAGGGAAGCTCCTACGAGCAGTACTTC.

The rearrangement joins TRBV27 to TRBJ2-7; possibly TRBD1 for D (5 bases). The CDR3 loop spans 14 amino acids. Germline V gives CDR1 MNHEY, CDR2 SMNVEV (reference sequence). V was pared by 4 bases and J by 2 bases, with 12 bases between. The CDR3 nucleotides read TGTGCCAGCAGTTACAGGTATACCACCTACGAGCAGTACTTC. Translation gives CASSYRYTTYEQYF.

The chain carries TRBV5-6 and TRBJ1-1; tentatively, D is TRBD1 (6 bases). Germline loops: CDR1 SGHDT, CDR2 YYEEEE. The CDR3 sequence is 14 residues long. Trimming shortened V by 2 bases and J by 2 bases, and 10 bases separated the two germline ends. The CDR3 sequence: CASSFGTINTEAFF. DNA for the CDR3: TGTGCCAGCAGCTTCGGGACAATAAACACTGAAGCTTTCTTT.

V and J are TRBV29-1 and TRBJ1-4, with 8 bases aligning to TRBD1. This CDR3 comprises 14 residues. With 1 base clipped from V and 2 bases from J, the junction kept 0 bases outside the gene matches. Germline V CDR1 and CDR2: SQVTM, ANQGSEA. The CDR3 DNA reads as TGCAGCGTTGAAGGGACAGGGACTAATGAAAAACTGTTTTTT. The encoded protein is CSVEGTGTNEKLFF.